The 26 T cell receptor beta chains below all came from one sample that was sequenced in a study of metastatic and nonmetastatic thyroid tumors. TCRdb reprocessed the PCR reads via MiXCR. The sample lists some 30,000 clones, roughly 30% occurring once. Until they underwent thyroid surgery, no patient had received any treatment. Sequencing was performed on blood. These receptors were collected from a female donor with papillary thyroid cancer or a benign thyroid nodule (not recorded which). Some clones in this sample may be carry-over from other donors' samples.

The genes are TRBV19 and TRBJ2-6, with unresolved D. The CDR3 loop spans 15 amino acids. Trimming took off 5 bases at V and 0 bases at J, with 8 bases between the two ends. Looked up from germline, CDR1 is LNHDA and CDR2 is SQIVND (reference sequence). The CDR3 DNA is TGTGCCAGTAGTGAACCCAACTCTGGGGCCAACGTCCTGACTTTC. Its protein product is CASSEPNSGANVLTF.

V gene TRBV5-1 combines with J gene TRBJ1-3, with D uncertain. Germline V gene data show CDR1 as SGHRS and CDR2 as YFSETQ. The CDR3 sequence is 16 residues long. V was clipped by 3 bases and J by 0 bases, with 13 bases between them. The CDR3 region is CASSWAGAHSGNTIYF. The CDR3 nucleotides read TGCGCCAGCAGCTGGGCGGGCGCTCACTCTGGAAACACCATATATTTT.

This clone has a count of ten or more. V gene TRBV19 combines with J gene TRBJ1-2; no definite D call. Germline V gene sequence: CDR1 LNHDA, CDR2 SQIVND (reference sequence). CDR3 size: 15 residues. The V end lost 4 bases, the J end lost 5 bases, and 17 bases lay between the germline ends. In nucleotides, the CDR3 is TGTGCCAGTAGTACCTCGGCTGCATGGACGTATGGCTACACCTTC. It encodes CASSTSAAWTYGYTF.

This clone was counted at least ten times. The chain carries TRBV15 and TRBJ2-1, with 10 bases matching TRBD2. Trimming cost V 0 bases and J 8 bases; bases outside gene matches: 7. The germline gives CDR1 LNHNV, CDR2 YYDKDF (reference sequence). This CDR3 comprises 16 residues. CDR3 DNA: TGTGCCACCAGCAGAGATCCCCTAGCGGGGGCTCATGAGCAGTTCTTC. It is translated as CATSRDPLAGAHEQFF.

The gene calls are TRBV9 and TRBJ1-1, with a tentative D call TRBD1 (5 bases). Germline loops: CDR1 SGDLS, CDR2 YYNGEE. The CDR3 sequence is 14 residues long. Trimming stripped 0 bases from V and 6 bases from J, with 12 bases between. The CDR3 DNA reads TGTGCCAGCAGCGTAGAGGCGTCGGGGGCTGAAGCTTTCTTT. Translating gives CASSVEASGAEAFF.

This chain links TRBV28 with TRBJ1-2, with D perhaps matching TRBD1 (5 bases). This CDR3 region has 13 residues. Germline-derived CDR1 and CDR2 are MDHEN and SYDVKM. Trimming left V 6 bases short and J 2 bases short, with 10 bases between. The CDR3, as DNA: TGTGCCAGCAGACCGGGACCCAACTATGGCTACACCTTC. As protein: CASRPGPNYGYTF.

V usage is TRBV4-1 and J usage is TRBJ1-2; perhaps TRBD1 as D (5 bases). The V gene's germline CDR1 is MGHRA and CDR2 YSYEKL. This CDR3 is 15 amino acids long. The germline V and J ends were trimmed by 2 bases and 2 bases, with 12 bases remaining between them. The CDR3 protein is CASSQYGGENYGYTF. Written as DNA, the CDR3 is TGCGCCAGCAGCCAATATGGAGGGGAGAACTATGGCTACACCTTC.

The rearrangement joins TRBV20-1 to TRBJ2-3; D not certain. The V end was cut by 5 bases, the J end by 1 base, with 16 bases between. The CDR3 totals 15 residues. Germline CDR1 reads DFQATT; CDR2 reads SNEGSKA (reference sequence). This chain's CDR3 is CSAQDGHTRTDTQYF. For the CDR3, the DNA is TGCAGTGCTCAAGACGGTCATACTCGCACAGATACGCAGTATTTT.

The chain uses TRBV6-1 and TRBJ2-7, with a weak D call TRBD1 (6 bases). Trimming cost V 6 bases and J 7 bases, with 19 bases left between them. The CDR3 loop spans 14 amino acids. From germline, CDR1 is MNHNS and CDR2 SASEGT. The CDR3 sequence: CASRRLQGMEEQYF. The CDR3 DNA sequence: TGTGCCAGCAGACGATTACAGGGAATGGAAGAGCAGTACTTC.

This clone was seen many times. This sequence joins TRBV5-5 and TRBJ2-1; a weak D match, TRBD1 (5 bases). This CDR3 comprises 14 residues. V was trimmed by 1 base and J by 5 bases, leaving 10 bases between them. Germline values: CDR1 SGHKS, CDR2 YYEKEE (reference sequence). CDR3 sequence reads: CASSLSRANNEQFF. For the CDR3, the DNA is TGTGCCAGCAGCTTGTCCAGGGCGAACAATGAGCAGTTCTTC.

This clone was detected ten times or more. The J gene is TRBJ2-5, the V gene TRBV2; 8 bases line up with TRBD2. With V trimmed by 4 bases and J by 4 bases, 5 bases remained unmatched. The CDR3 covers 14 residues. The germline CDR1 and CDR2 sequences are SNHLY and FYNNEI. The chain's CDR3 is CASSGAGGSETQYF. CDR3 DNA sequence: TGTGCCAGCAGTGGGGCGGGAGGATCAGAGACCCAGTACTTC.

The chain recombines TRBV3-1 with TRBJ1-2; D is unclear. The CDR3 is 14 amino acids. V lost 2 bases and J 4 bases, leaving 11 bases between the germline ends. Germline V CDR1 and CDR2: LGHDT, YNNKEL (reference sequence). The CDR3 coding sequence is TGTGCCAGCAGCCAAAACCCTCGAGGCTATGGCTACACCTTC. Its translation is CASSQNPRGYGYTF.

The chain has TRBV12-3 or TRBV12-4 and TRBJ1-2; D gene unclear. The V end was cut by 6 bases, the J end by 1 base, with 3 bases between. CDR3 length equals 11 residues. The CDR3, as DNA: TGTGCCAGCAGGTTTAACTATGGCTACACCTTC. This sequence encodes CASRFNYGYTF.

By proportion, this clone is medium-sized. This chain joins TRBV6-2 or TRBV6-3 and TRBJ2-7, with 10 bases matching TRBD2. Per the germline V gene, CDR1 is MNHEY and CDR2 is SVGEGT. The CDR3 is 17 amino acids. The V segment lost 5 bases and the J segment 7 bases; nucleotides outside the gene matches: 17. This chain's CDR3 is CASSNRRSGRASGEQYF. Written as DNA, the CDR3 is TGTGCCAGCAGTAACCGGCGGAGCGGGAGGGCCAGCGGAGAGCAGTACTTC.

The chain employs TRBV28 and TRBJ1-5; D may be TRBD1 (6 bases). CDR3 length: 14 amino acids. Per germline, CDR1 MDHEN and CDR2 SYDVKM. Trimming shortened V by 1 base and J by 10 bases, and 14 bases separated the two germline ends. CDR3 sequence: CASSLSLTGYPQHF. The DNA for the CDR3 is TGTGCCAGCAGTTTATCCCTCACAGGGTATCCCCAGCATTTT.

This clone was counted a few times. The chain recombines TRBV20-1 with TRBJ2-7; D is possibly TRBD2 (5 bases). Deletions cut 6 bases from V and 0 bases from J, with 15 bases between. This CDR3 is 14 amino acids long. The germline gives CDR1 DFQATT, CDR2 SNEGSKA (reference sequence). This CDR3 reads CSASDGVSSYEQYF. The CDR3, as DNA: TGCAGTGCCTCCGACGGGGTCAGCTCCTACGAGCAGTACTTC.

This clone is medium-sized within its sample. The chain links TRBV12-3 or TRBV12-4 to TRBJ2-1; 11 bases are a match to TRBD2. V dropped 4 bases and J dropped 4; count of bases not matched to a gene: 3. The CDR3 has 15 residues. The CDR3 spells CASSSGTSGYNEQFF. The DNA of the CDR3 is TGTGCCAGCAGTTCCGGGACTAGCGGTTACAATGAGCAGTTCTTC.

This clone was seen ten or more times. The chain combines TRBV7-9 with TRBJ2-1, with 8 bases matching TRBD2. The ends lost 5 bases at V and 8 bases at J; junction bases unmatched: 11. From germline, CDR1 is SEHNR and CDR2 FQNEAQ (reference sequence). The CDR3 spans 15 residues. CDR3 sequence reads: CASSLGLADIDEQFF. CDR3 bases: TGTGCCAGCAGCCTCGGACTAGCTGATATCGATGAGCAGTTCTTC.

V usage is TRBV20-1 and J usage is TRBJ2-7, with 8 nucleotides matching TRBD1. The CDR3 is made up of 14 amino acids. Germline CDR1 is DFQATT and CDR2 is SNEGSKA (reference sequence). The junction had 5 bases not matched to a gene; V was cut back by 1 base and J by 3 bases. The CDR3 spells CSARVGTGIYEQYF. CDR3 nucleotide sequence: TGCAGTGCTAGAGTAGGGACAGGAATCTACGAGCAGTACTTC.

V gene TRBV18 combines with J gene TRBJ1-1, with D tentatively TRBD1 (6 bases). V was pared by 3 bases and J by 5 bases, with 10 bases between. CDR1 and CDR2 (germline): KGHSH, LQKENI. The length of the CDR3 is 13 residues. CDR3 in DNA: TGTGCCAGCTCACCCGGACAGATGACTGAAGCTTTCTTT. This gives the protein CASSPGQMTEAFF.

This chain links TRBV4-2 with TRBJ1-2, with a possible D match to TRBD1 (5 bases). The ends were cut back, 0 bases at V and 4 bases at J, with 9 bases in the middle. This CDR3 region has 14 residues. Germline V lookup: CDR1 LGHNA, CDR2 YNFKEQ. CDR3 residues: CASSQDFGGYGYTF. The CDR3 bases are TGTGCCAGCAGCCAAGACTTTGGGGGCTATGGCTACACCTTC.

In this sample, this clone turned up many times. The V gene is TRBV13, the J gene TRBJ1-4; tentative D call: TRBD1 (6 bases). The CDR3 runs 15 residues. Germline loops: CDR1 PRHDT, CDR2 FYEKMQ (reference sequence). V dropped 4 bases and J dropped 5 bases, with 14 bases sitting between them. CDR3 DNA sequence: TGTGCCAGCAGCTCCCGGGGGGCCTACAATGAAAAACTGTTTTTT. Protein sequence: CASSSRGAYNEKLFF.

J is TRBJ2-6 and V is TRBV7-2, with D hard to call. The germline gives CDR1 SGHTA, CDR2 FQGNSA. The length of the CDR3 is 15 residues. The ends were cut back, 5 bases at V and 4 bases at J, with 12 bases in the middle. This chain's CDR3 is CASSPPSAGANVLTF. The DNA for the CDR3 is TGTGCCAGCAGCCCCCCATCGGCCGGGGCCAACGTCCTGACTTTC.

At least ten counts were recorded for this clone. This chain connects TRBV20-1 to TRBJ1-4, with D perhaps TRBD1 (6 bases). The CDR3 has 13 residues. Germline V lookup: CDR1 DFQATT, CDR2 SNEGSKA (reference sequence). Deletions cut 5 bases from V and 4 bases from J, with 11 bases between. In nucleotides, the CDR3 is TGCAGTGCTTCCCGGGACAATAATGAAAAACTGTTTTTT. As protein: CSASRDNNEKLFF.

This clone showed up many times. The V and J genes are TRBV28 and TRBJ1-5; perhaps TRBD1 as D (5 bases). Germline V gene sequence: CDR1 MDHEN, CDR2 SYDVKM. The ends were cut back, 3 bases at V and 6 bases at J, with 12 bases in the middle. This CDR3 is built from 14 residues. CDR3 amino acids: CASSFGGDGQPQHF. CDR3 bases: TGTGCCAGCAGTTTTGGAGGGGACGGTCAGCCCCAGCATTTT.

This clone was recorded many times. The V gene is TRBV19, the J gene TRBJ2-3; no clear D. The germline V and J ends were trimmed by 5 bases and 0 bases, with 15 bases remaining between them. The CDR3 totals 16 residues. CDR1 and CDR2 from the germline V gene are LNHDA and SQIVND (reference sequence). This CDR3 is CASSFIAGGSTDTQYF. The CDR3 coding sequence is TGTGCCAGTAGTTTCATAGCTGGCGGTAGCACAGATACGCAGTATTTT. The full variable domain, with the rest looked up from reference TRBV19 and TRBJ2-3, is DGGITQSPKYLFRKEGQNVTLSCEQNLNHDAMYWYRQDPGQGLRLIYYSQIVNDFQKGDIAEGYSVSREKKESFPLTVTSAQKNPTAFYLCASSFIAGGSTDTQYFGPGTRLTVL.